This entry lists 18 T cell receptor beta chains sequenced from one sample in a study of blood T cell repertoires in COVID-19. Assay: immunoSEQ multiplex PCR; the TCRdb copy retains only in-frame clones and omits some. The sample shows about 220,000 clones, almost 90% of them seen only once. Input material: PBMCs or T cells enriched from blood (not recorded which). The receptors shown here come from a woman in her 50s with acute COVID-19.

CDR3 in DNA: TGCGCCAGCAGCCCTACTAGCGGGAGCTCCTACGAGCAGTACTTC. Translated: CASSPTSGSSYEQYF. The rearrangement links TRBV4-3 to TRBJ2-7; TRBD2 matches 11 bases. Trimming cost V 4 bases and J 0 bases; bases outside gene matches: 2. Germline CDR1 and CDR2: LGHNA and YSLEER. There are 15 residues in the CDR3.

The rearrangement links TRBV18 to TRBJ1-1, with a tentative D call TRBD1 (6 bases). This CDR3 has 13 residues. In germline, CDR1 is KGHSH, CDR2 LQKENI. V was cut by 3 bases and J by 8 bases, with 13 bases left in between. In nucleotides, the CDR3 is TGTGCCAGCTCACCGACAGGCCGGGCCGAAGCTTTCTTT. Protein product: CASSPTGRAEAFF.

The chain links TRBV3-1 (or the pseudogene TRBV3-2) to TRBJ2-4, with 7 nucleotides matching TRBD1. The germline V gene encodes CDR1 LGHDT and CDR2 YNNKEL (reference sequence). V lost 2 bases to trimming and J lost 3 bases; unmatched junction nucleotides: 13. The length of the CDR3 is 18 residues. The CDR3 sequence: CASSQIWDSDGVKNIQYF. CDR3 nucleotide sequence: TGTGCCAGCAGCCAAATATGGGACAGTGATGGGGTCAAAAACATTCAGTACTTC.

This clone was recorded only once. V is TRBV7-2 and J is TRBJ2-3, with 10 bases lining up with TRBD2. From germline, CDR1 is SGHTA and CDR2 FQGNSA. The CDR3 length is 14 residues. V was pared by 6 bases and J by 10 bases, with 10 bases of the junction left unmatched. The DNA for the CDR3 is TGTGCCAGCAGTACACTAGCGGGGCCCAATGCGCAGTATTTT. This sequence encodes CASSTLAGPNAQYF.

The chain is built from TRBV2 and TRBJ1-4; D is unclear. There are 11 residues in the CDR3. The germline V gene encodes CDR1 SNHLY and CDR2 FYNNEI. V was trimmed by 5 bases and J by 8 bases, leaving 6 bases between them. The CDR3 here is CASSRVEKLFF. Written as DNA, the CDR3 is TGTGCCAGCAGTCGAGTCGAAAAACTGTTTTTT.

The chain links TRBV29-1 to TRBJ1-5; 8 nucleotides match TRBD1. Germline V gives CDR1 SQVTM, CDR2 ANQGSEA. V gave up 0 bases and J gave up 3 bases; unmatched junction bases: 7. This CDR3 spans 16 amino acids. CDR3 protein: CSVEEPPDRVNQPQHF. The DNA of the CDR3 is TGCAGCGTTGAAGAACCGCCGGACAGGGTCAATCAGCCCCAGCATTTT.

V usage is TRBV11-1 and J usage is TRBJ2-1, with D possibly being TRBD1 (6 bases). The germline V and J ends were trimmed by 5 bases and 8 bases, with 16 bases remaining between them. Germline V gene data show CDR1 as SGHAT and CDR2 as FQDESV (reference sequence). This CDR3 region has 14 residues. The CDR3 DNA follows: TGTGCCAGCAGCCCGTCGGACAGAGGAGATGAGCAGTTCTTC. This encodes CASSPSDRGDEQFF.

J is TRBJ2-7 and V is TRBV7-2, with 13 bases lining up with TRBD2. Germline CDR1 is SGHTA and CDR2 is FQGNSA. The CDR3 runs 15 residues. The V and J ends lost 5 bases and 6 bases, in that order; junction bases with no gene match: 7. CDR3 loop: CASSPPGLAGLEQYF. As DNA, the CDR3 is TGTGCCAGCAGCCCTCCGGGACTAGCGGGACTCGAGCAGTACTTC.

This sequence joins TRBV6-6 and TRBJ2-3; a possible D gene is TRBD2 (5 bases). The V end lost 5 bases, the J end lost 1 base, and 10 bases lay between the germline ends. CDR3 length: 14 amino acids. In germline, CDR1 is MNHNY, CDR2 SVGAGI (reference sequence). CDR3: CASSERQGTDTQYF. For the CDR3, the DNA is TGTGCCAGCAGTGAGCGGCAAGGCACAGATACGCAGTATTTT.

This sequence joins TRBV4-3 and TRBJ2-1; D remains ambiguous. This CDR3 is built from 15 residues. Deletions cut 0 bases from V and 7 bases from J, with 13 bases between. The V gene's germline CDR1 is LGHNA and CDR2 YSLEER. CDR3: CASSQDPARWNEQFF. CDR3 nucleotide sequence: TGCGCCAGCAGCCAAGATCCTGCCCGGTGGAATGAGCAGTTCTTC.

This chain uses TRBV9 with TRBJ1-1, with D perhaps matching TRBD1 (5 bases). V was trimmed by 4 bases and J by 3 bases, leaving 13 bases between them. From germline, CDR1 is SGDLS and CDR2 YYNGEE. This CDR3 region has 14 residues. CDR3 amino acids: CASSPRAEHTEAFF. CDR3 bases: TGTGCCAGCAGCCCCAGGGCCGAACACACTGAAGCTTTCTTT. The whole variable domain, filled in from reference TRBV9 and TRBJ1-1, reads DSGVTQTPKHLITATGQRVTLRCSPRSGDLSVYWYQQSLDQGLQFLIQYYNGEERAKGNILERFSAQQFPDLHSELNLSSLELGDSALYFCASSPRAEHTEAFFGQGTRLTVV.

This chain links TRBV5-3 with TRBJ2-7; unclear D gene. TRBV5-3 belongs to the ORF category, with a function that is uncertain. Between the trimmed V and J ends, which lost 1 base and 2 bases, there was a span of 7 bases. CDR3 length: 13 residues. This chain's CDR3 is CARSLSPTYEQYF. The CDR3 DNA reads TGTGCCAGAAGCTTGAGCCCAACCTACGAGCAGTACTTC.

This rearrangement joins TRBV7-3 to TRBJ2-1; 7 bases line up with TRBD2. This CDR3 contains 17 residues. Per the germline V gene, CDR1 is SGHTA and CDR2 is FQGTGA. V dropped 3 bases and J dropped 10; count of bases not matched to a gene: 18. CDR3 loop: CASSFGMRAGVLGEQFF. The DNA of the CDR3 is TGTGCCAGCAGCTTTGGGATGAGGGCGGGAGTCCTAGGGGAGCAGTTCTTC.

This clone was recorded only once. The gene calls are TRBV3-1 (or the pseudogene TRBV3-2) and TRBJ1-2; TRBD1 matches 11 bases. The CDR3 has 20 residues. V dropped 2 bases and J dropped 4; count of bases not matched to a gene: 18. The germline V gene has CDR1 LGHDT and CDR2 YNNKEL (reference sequence). The CDR3 is CASSQKKMDRGPPLVYGYTF. The CDR3 DNA reads as TGTGCCAGCAGCCAAAAAAAAATGGACAGGGGGCCCCCACTGGTCTATGGCTACACCTTC.

This clone was found once. This chain connects TRBV6-2 or TRBV6-3 to TRBJ2-1; TRBD2 matches at 11 bases. V lost 5 bases to trimming and J lost 4 bases; unmatched junction nucleotides: 4. The germline V gene encodes CDR1 MNHEY and CDR2 SVGEGT. The CDR3 consists of 15 residues. CDR3 DNA: TGTGCCAGCAGTCGCGGGACTAGCGGATACAATGAGCAGTTCTTC. Translation: CASSRGTSGYNEQFF.

CDR3 bases: TGTGCCAGTAGTAAAACAGGGATCGATGAAGCTTTCTTT. This codes for CASSKTGIDEAFF. J is TRBJ1-1 and V is TRBV19; tentatively, D is TRBD1 (6 bases). Between the trimmed V and J ends, which lost 4 bases and 7 bases, there was a span of 13 bases. Germline V gives CDR1 LNHDA, CDR2 SQIVND (reference sequence). The CDR3 extends over 13 amino acids. The full variable domain, rest sourced from reference TRBV19 and TRBJ1-1, is DGGITQSPKYLFRKEGQNVTLSCEQNLNHDAMYWYRQDPGQGLRLIYYSQIVNDFQKGDIAEGYSVSREKKESFPLTVTSAQKNPTAFYLCASSKTGIDEAFFGQGTRLTVV.

The rearrangement uses TRBV2 and TRBJ1-5; D gene uncertain. Trimming left V 5 bases short and J 8 bases short, with 19 bases between. The germline V gene encodes CDR1 SNHLY and CDR2 FYNNEI. This CDR3 has 15 amino acids. The CDR3 is CASSHPKRPAEPQHF. CDR3 coding DNA: TGTGCCAGCAGTCACCCTAAACGACCTGCGGAGCCCCAGCATTTT.

The chain is built from TRBV7-3 and TRBJ2-7; 8 bases match TRBD2. V dropped 2 bases and J dropped 2; count of bases not matched to a gene: 8. There are 16 residues in the CDR3. Per the germline V gene, CDR1 is SGHTA and CDR2 is FQGTGA. The CDR3 reads CASSLSWEAGAYEQYF. The CDR3 DNA is TGTGCCAGCAGCTTATCGTGGGAAGCGGGGGCCTACGAGCAGTACTTC. Filled out from reference TRBV7-3 and TRBJ2-7, the complete variable domain reads GAGVSQTPSNKVTEKGKYVELRCDPISGHTALYWYRQSLGQGPEFLIYFQGTGAADDSGLPNDRFFAVRPEGSVSTLKIQRTERGDSAVYLCASSLSWEAGAYEQYFGPGTRLTVT.